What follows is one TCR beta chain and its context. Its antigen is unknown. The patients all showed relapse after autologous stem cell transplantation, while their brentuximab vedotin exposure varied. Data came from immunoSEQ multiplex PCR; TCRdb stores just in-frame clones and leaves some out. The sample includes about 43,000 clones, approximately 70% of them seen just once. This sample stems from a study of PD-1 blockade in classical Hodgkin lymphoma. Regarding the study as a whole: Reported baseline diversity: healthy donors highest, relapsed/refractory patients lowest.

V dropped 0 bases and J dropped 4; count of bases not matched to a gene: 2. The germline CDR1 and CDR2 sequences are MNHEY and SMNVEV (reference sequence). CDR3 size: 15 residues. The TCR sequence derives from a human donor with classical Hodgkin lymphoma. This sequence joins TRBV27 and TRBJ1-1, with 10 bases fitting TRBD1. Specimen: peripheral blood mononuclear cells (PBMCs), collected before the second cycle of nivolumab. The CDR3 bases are TGTGCCAGCAGTTTATCTGGGACAGGGGTCACTGAAGCTTTCTTT. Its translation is CASSLSGTGVTEAFF.